In its sample, the clone carrying this T cell receptor (beta chain) was seen once. Its antigen is unidentified. The data were obtained in a study of PD-1 blockade in classical Hodgkin lymphoma. All patients relapsed after autologous stem cell transplantation, and brentuximab vedotin exposure varied. Study results and caveats: A significant rise in TCR diversity was seen by C4D1 for CD4+ cells but not for CD8+ cells. Compared with healthy donors, newly diagnosed patients reportedly showed lower baseline TCR diversity.

The assay was immunoSEQ multiplex PCR, and TCRdb's table has in-frame clones only and misses some. The data show under 15,000 clones, with roughly 84% seen just once and approximately 24% held by the top ten. The sequenced sample was peripheral blood mononuclear cells (PBMCs), obtained at baseline. The sequence derives from a human donor with classical Hodgkin lymphoma.

The CDR3 coding sequence is TGCAGCGTTGTGGGCAGGAGCCTTGATGGCTACACCTTC. Translated: CSVVGRSLDGYTF. The chain is built from TRBV29-1 and TRBJ1-2; D call uncertain. CDR3 length equals 13 residues. Trimming stripped 4 bases from V and 6 bases from J, with 15 bases between. Germline CDR1 reads SQVTM; CDR2 reads ANQGSEA.